A single sample is the source of the 26 T cell receptor beta chains below, sequenced in a study of blood T cell repertoires in COVID-19. Clones were sequenced by immunoSEQ multiplex PCR, and TCRdb holds only the in-frame ones, with some missing. The repertoire holds over 90,000 clones, with 86% as singletons. The sequenced sample consisted of peripheral blood. Receptors were obtained from a woman between 55 and 75 years old in a cohort sampled during active or convalescent COVID-19.

The table lists this clone with a count of one. The V call is TRBV5-1, the J call TRBJ2-7; D might be TRBD2 (5 bases). V was clipped by 4 bases and J by 1 base, with 12 bases between them. The V gene's germline CDR1 is SGHRS and CDR2 YFSETQ. The CDR3 sequence is 14 residues long. The CDR3 sequence: CASSGLGMSYEQYF. The DNA of the CDR3 is TGCGCCAGCAGCGGACTCGGGATGTCCTACGAGCAGTACTTC. The variable domain in full, with the rest retrieved from reference TRBV5-1 and TRBJ2-7, is KAGVTQTPRYLIKTRGQQVTLSCSPISGHRSVSWYQQTPGQGLQFLFEYFSETQRNKGNFPGRFSGRQFSNSRSEMNVSTLELGDSALYLCASSGLGMSYEQYFGPGTRLTVT.

The V and J genes are TRBV9 and TRBJ1-5, with TRBD1 matching 10 bases. The CDR3 contains 18 residues. Germline V lookup: CDR1 SGDLS, CDR2 YYNGEE. Trimming cost V 4 bases and J 0 bases; bases outside gene matches: 10. The CDR3: CASSPRTGGAPSNQPQHF. CDR3 coding DNA: TGTGCCAGCAGCCCCCGGACAGGGGGTGCCCCTAGCAATCAGCCCCAGCATTTT.

This clone came up once. The chain carries TRBV5-1 and TRBJ2-7; D perhaps matches TRBD1 (6 bases). The CDR3 sequence is 12 residues long. V lost 1 base, J lost 6 bases, and 8 bases lay in between. From germline, CDR1 is SGHRS and CDR2 YFSETQ. For the CDR3, the DNA is TGCGCCAGCAGCTTGACAGGGAGCGAGCAGTACTTC. The encoded protein is CASSLTGSEQYF.

V and J are TRBV6-6 and TRBJ2-7; D is ambiguous. V was trimmed by 4 bases and J by 0 bases, leaving 7 bases between them. This CDR3 region has 13 residues. Germline values: CDR1 MNHNY, CDR2 SVGAGI (reference sequence). The CDR3 protein is CASSSSRSYEQYF. The CDR3, as DNA: TGTGCCAGCAGTTCGAGCCGCTCCTACGAGCAGTACTTC.

This clone turned up a few times. The V and J genes are TRBV6-5 and TRBJ1-5, with 8 nucleotides matching TRBD1. Germline loops: CDR1 MNHEY, CDR2 SVGAGI. This CDR3 comprises 13 residues. With V trimmed by 5 bases and J by 7 bases, 4 bases remained unmatched. The chain's CDR3 is CASSKTGDQPQHF. In DNA form, the CDR3 reads TGTGCCAGCAGTAAGACAGGGGACCAGCCCCAGCATTTT.

Remarks on this clone: A junction end diverges from the germline sequence, so it may reflect a read error. The J gene is TRBJ2-1, the V gene TRBV4-1; perhaps TRBD2 as D (5 bases). CDR1 MGHRA and CDR2 YSYEKL come from the germline V gene. This CDR3 contains 15 residues. The CDR3 region is CASSQDPEAVAQVLF. CDR3 sequence (DNA): TGCGCCAGCAGCCAAGATCCAGAAGCGGTTGCGCAGGTTCTCTTC.

CDR3 amino acids: CASSYSTSGYNEQFF. The CDR3 nucleotides read TGTGCCAGCAGTTACTCGACTAGCGGGTACAATGAGCAGTTCTTC. This chain uses TRBV6-5 with TRBJ2-1; 10 nucleotides align to TRBD2. The CDR3 sequence is 15 residues long. The germline V gene encodes CDR1 MNHEY and CDR2 SVGAGI. Trimming removed 0 bases from V and 4 bases from J; junction bases left unmatched: 0.

Turning to this clone: This sample also contains other DNA sequences that code for the same CDR3. The chain carries TRBV5-1 and TRBJ2-3, with 7 bases fitting TRBD1. V lost 4 bases and J lost 3; bases outside the gene matches: 5. Looked up from germline, CDR1 is SGHRS and CDR2 is YFSETQ. The CDR3 has 14 residues. The CDR3 spells CASSPDRVTDTQYF. DNA of the CDR3: TGCGCCAGCAGCCCCGACAGGGTGACAGATACGCAGTATTTT.

J is TRBJ1-4 and V is TRBV9; 9 positions agree with TRBD1. Germline CDR1 reads SGDLS; CDR2 reads YYNGEE. The CDR3 is 16 residues long. Trimming cost V 3 bases and J 8 bases; bases outside gene matches: 11. CDR3 region: CASSGRDRARDEKLFF. The CDR3 DNA reads as TGTGCCAGCAGCGGCCGGGACAGGGCGAGAGACGAAAAACTGTTTTTT.

This chain connects TRBV9 to TRBJ2-1, with TRBD2 matching over 12 bases. Germline values: CDR1 SGDLS, CDR2 YYNGEE. The junction had 5 bases not matched to a gene; V was cut back by 4 bases and J by 6 bases. The CDR3 covers 15 residues. CDR3 bases: TGTGCCAGCAGCCCTGGACTAGCGGGACTCAATGAGCAGTTCTTC. Translation: CASSPGLAGLNEQFF. Drawing the rest from reference TRBV9 and TRBJ2-1, the complete variable domain is DSGVTQTPKHLITATGQRVTLRCSPRSGDLSVYWYQQSLDQGLQFLIQYYNGEERAKGNILERFSAQQFPDLHSELNLSSLELGDSALYFCASSPGLAGLNEQFFGPGTRLTVL.

The V call is TRBV5-1, the J call TRBJ1-3; TRBD1 matches at 7 bases. Trimming at V came to 0 bases and at J to 3 bases, leaving 9 bases not matched to a gene. CDR1 is SGHRS, CDR2 YFSETQ, per germline. The CDR3 contains 17 residues. The CDR3 region is CASSLEGARRFGNTIYF. The CDR3 DNA reads as TGCGCCAGCAGCTTGGAGGGGGCGCGACGTTTTGGAAACACCATATATTTT.

This chain's CDR3 is CASSESSGRVTQYF. CDR3 DNA sequence: TGCGCCAGCAGTGAGTCGAGCGGAAGGGTTACGCAGTATTTT. This chain connects TRBV10-1 to TRBJ2-3, with D perhaps TRBD2 (5 bases). Germline lookup yields CDR1 WNHNN and CDR2 SYGVQD (reference sequence). CDR3 size: 14 residues. Trimming left V 0 bases short and J 8 bases short, with 12 bases between.

This clone was picked up a small number of times. This rearrangement joins TRBV10-1 to TRBJ2-3; 9 nucleotides align to TRBD2. Germline-derived CDR1 and CDR2 are WNHNN and SYGVQD (reference sequence). The CDR3 loop spans 15 amino acids. Trimming at V came to 4 bases and at J to 3 bases, leaving 5 bases not matched to a gene. The DNA of the CDR3 is TGCGCCAGCAGTGTAGCGGGAGTCAGTACAGATACGCAGTATTTT. The encoded protein is CASSVAGVSTDTQYF.

The count of this clone is one. The chain is built from TRBV9 and TRBJ2-3; D may be TRBD1 (6 bases). Germline lookup yields CDR1 SGDLS and CDR2 YYNGEE. The V end lost 3 bases, the J end lost 2 bases, and 16 bases lay between the germline ends. This CDR3 spans 16 amino acids. DNA of the CDR3: TGTGCCAGCAGCGAGCCTCCGGGACACCACACAGATACGCAGTATTTT. The encoded protein is CASSEPPGHHTDTQYF.

This CDR3 is CASSEGQYNQPQHF. The CDR3 coding sequence is TGTGCCAGCAGTGAGGGGCAGTACAATCAGCCCCAGCATTTT. This rearrangement joins TRBV6-1 to TRBJ1-5; the D gene is possibly TRBD1 (5 bases). Trimming took 3 bases from V and 3 from J, leaving 9 bases between them. Germline V CDR1 and CDR2: MNHNS, SASEGT. The CDR3 loop spans 14 amino acids.

The chain has TRBV30 and TRBJ2-1; 8 bases agree with TRBD1. The germline gives CDR1 GTSNPN, CDR2 SVGIG (reference sequence). CDR3 length equals 13 residues. Trimming at V came to 8 bases and at J to 8 bases, leaving 11 bases not matched to a gene. The CDR3 DNA is TGTGCCACCCGGGGGACAGGTTCATATGAGCAGTTCTTC. Encoded protein: CATRGTGSYEQFF.

This chain uses TRBV19 with TRBJ2-1; 10 bases match TRBD2. Looked up from germline, CDR1 is LNHDA and CDR2 is SQIVND (reference sequence). The CDR3 is 15 residues long. Trimming took 1 base from V and 5 from J; bases not matched to a gene: 2. The CDR3: CASSIVTSGNNEQFF. The DNA for the CDR3 is TGTGCCAGTAGTATAGTAACTAGCGGGAACAATGAGCAGTTCTTC.

This clone occurred a few times. This sequence joins TRBV4-1 and TRBJ2-7, with D possibly matching TRBD1 (5 bases). With 4 bases removed from V and 7 bases from J, the gap between germline ends came to 26 bases. Germline CDR1 MGHRA, CDR2 YSYEKL. CDR3 length: 17 amino acids. The CDR3 region has the DNA TGCGCCAGCAGCCTACACTCAAAAGGGGCCCGACAAGGGGAGCAGTACTTC. It translates to CASSLHSKGARQGEQYF.

The V and J genes are TRBV3-1 (or the pseudogene TRBV3-2) and TRBJ2-7; tentative D call: TRBD2 (5 bases). V was trimmed by 4 bases and J by 3 bases, leaving 16 bases between them. The germline V gene encodes CDR1 LGHDT and CDR2 YNNKEL (reference sequence). The CDR3 spans 15 residues. CDR3 bases: TGTGCCAGCAGCCCCACCCTAAAAGGACTCTACGAGCAGTACTTC. Translation: CASSPTLKGLYEQYF.

DNA for the CDR3: TGTGCCAGCAGGTCCGGGACTAGCAACACCGGGGAGCTGTTTTTT. Translating it yields CASRSGTSNTGELFF. The V and J genes are TRBV3-1 (or the pseudogene TRBV3-2) and TRBJ2-2, with 9 bases identical to TRBD2. Germline CDR1 is LGHDT and CDR2 is YNNKEL (reference sequence). Losses at the gene ends were 6 bases for V and 2 bases for J; bases not matched to a gene: 4. The CDR3 sequence is 15 residues long.

The genes are TRBV15 and TRBJ2-7; 8 nucleotides line up with TRBD1. The CDR3 consists of 14 residues. Germline V lookup: CDR1 LNHNV, CDR2 YYDKDF (reference sequence). V shed 3 bases, J shed 6 bases, and the junction held 7 bases outside the gene matches. CDR3 in amino acids: CATSRDRVTSEQYF. The CDR3 coding sequence is TGTGCCACCAGCAGGGACAGGGTTACGAGCGAGCAGTACTTC.

The rearrangement uses TRBV12-5 and TRBJ2-1; D not resolved. The CDR3 has 15 amino acids. Per the germline V gene, CDR1 is LGHNT and CDR2 is FRNRAP. The ends were cut back, 0 bases at V and 7 bases at J, with 13 bases in the middle. The CDR3 nucleotides read TGTGCTAGTGGTTTGGTACAAGGCCTCAGGAATGAGCAGTTCTTC. As protein: CASGLVQGLRNEQFF.

This chain joins TRBV5-1 and TRBJ2-5, with 11 bases aligning to TRBD2. The CDR3 sequence is 14 residues long. Germline V gene lookup returns CDR1 SGHRS and CDR2 YFSETQ. The ends lost 4 bases at V and 5 bases at J; junction bases unmatched: 4. Here the CDR3 reads CASSLSGREETQYF. The CDR3 nucleotides are TGCGCCAGCAGCCTTAGCGGGAGGGAGGAGACCCAGTACTTC.

The chain links TRBV28 to TRBJ2-2; 9 bases fit TRBD1. Per the germline V gene, CDR1 is MDHEN and CDR2 is SYDVKM. The junction had 5 bases not matched to a gene; V was cut back by 9 bases and J by 6 bases. CDR3 size: 13 residues. The CDR3 DNA reads as TGTGCCAGTGGAAACAGGGGGCCCGGGGAGCTGTTTTTT. Its translation: CASGNRGPGELFF.

The J gene is TRBJ1-1, the V gene TRBV6-5; TRBD1 matches at 7 bases. CDR3 length equals 15 residues. The V segment lost 0 bases and the J segment 1 base; nucleotides outside the gene matches: 2. Per germline, CDR1 MNHEY and CDR2 SVGAGI. The CDR3 protein is CASSYSSGGNTEAFF. The CDR3 DNA reads TGTGCCAGCAGTTACTCCTCAGGGGGGAACACTGAAGCTTTCTTT.

This rearrangement joins TRBV5-1 to TRBJ2-3; the D is unclear. The ends were cut back, 4 bases at V and 3 bases at J, with 15 bases in the middle. The germline gives CDR1 SGHRS, CDR2 YFSETQ. The CDR3 loop spans 15 amino acids. The CDR3 region has the DNA TGCGCCAGCAGCGGCACGAGGCCCGGGACAGATACGCAGTATTTT. Protein sequence: CASSGTRPGTDTQYF.